One TCR beta chain is described in this entry. The data originate from a study of shared clonotypes between healthy human individuals. CDR1 and CDR2 (germline): SNHLY, FYNNEI. This CDR3 has 13 amino acids. Trimming took off 2 bases at V and 8 bases at J, with 13 bases between the two ends. The protocol was immunoSEQ multiplex PCR, while the TCRdb copy is restricted to in-frame clones and leaves out a portion. The sample holds about 1.5 million clones, around 98% seen once. V gene TRBV2 combines with J gene TRBJ2-7, with D possibly matching TRBD2 (5 bases). This receptor was obtained from a man aged 25-45 years in good health. Sequencing was performed on naive CD4+ T cells sorted from blood. Subset meaning: CD45RA+ positively selected. CDR3 sequence reads: CASSERSSGKQYF. The CDR3 DNA reads TGTGCCAGCAGTGAACGCAGCAGCGGTAAGCAGTACTTC.